What follows is one T cell receptor beta chain and its context. The source of the sample is a study of blood T cell repertoires in COVID-19. The wider study: PBMCs, B-cell-depleted T cells, or T cells provided the cDNA or gDNA that made up the material.

Assay used: immunoSEQ multiplex PCR; TCRdb lists only in-frame clones, some missing. The sample consists of fewer than 350,000 clones, 88% of them appearing once. Germline V gene sequence: CDR1 MNHEY, CDR2 SVGAGI. V gave up 11 bases and J gave up 5 bases, with 12 bases separating them. CDR3 length: 11 amino acids. This receptor was identified in a young woman who had recovered from COVID-19. The source material was PBMCs or T cells enriched from blood (not recorded which). The gene calls are TRBV6-5 and TRBJ2-5; maybe TRBD2 (5 bases). In DNA, the CDR3 is TGTGCCGAGGGCTTCGGGGAGACCCAGTACTTC. This translates into CAEGFGETQYF.